Each of the 5 T cell receptor beta chains below was sequenced from the same sample in a study of cytomegalovirus exposure and HLA in healthy donors. Generated by immunoSEQ multiplex PCR, the TCRdb table keeps only in-frame clones and is missing some. The sample consists of 47,000 or so clones, roughly 93% of them appearing once. The specimen was PBMCs. These receptors were taken from a man aged 18 to 35 in good health and CMV-seronegative.

The chain links TRBV6-1 to TRBJ2-7, with 7 bases matching TRBD1. This CDR3 is 15 amino acids long. The V segment lost 3 bases and the J segment 5 bases; nucleotides outside the gene matches: 10. Germline CDR1 reads MNHNS; CDR2 reads SASEGT. CDR3 sequence: CASSDLQGSPNEQYF. The DNA of the CDR3 is TGTGCCAGCAGTGACCTACAGGGGTCCCCGAACGAGCAGTACTTC.

The rearrangement links TRBV27 to TRBJ2-1; a possible D gene is TRBD1 (5 bases). This CDR3 region has 15 residues. Germline CDR1 reads MNHEY; CDR2 reads SMNVEV (reference sequence). Trimming pared 3 bases from V and 6 bases from J, leaving 15 bases between. Written as DNA, the CDR3 is TGTGCCAGCAGTTTTCTCGGACAATCCCCCAATGAGCAGTTCTTC. Protein product: CASSFLGQSPNEQFF.

The V and J genes are TRBV6-1 and TRBJ1-1; the D gene is possibly TRBD1 (6 bases). The CDR3 consists of 14 residues. Trimming cost V 2 bases and J 4 bases, with 11 bases left between them. The germline V gene encodes CDR1 MNHNS and CDR2 SASEGT. The CDR3: CASSEQGRATEAFF. As DNA, the CDR3 is TGTGCCAGCAGTGAACAGGGGCGCGCCACTGAAGCTTTCTTT.

This chain links TRBV23-1 with TRBJ2-2, with TRBD1 matching over 7 bases. TRBV23-1 carries the ORF label, with uncertain function. Losses at the gene ends were 7 bases for V and 1 base for J; bases not matched to a gene: 12. CDR3 size: 17 residues. The CDR3 nucleotides are TGCGCCAGCACCCCAAAAGACAGGGTTGAGAACACCGGGGAGCTGTTTTTT. Its translation: CASTPKDRVENTGELFF.

This sequence joins TRBV12-5 and TRBJ2-3; D remains ambiguous. Trimming pared 6 bases from V and 0 bases from J, leaving 10 bases between. The CDR3 runs to 14 residues. Germline CDR1 reads LGHNT; CDR2 reads FRNRAP. The CDR3 is CASGCGISTDTQYF. CDR3 sequence (DNA): TGTGCTAGTGGGTGCGGTATTAGCACAGATACGCAGTATTTT. The full variable domain, completed using reference TRBV12-5 and TRBJ2-3, is DARVTQTPRHKVTEMGQEVTMRCQPILGHNTVFWYRQTMMQGLELLAYFRNRAPLDDSGMPKDRFSAEMPDATLATLKIQPSEPRDSAVYFCASGCGISTDTQYFGPGTRLTVL.